These 24 T cell receptor beta chains were all obtained from the same sample, sequenced in a study of T-cell memory formation after mild COVID-19. One entry per CDR3 protein, called by TCRdb with MiXCR from the 5' RACE reads. The table lists around 500,000 distinct CDR3 sequences, around a sixth of them singletons, with about 12% in the top ten. The sequenced sample consisted of PBMCs or a T cell subset sorted from them (not recorded which). The source is an adult woman who had mild COVID-19 (a few samples of this study predate the infection). Cell type and time point are not known.

The V gene is TRBV28, the J gene TRBJ2-4, with TRBD2 as a possible D gene (6 bases). The CDR3 is made up of 14 amino acids. Germline lookup yields CDR1 MDHEN and CDR2 SYDVKM. Trimming left V 2 bases short and J 7 bases short, with 12 bases between. For the CDR3, the DNA is TGTGCCAGCAGTTTACCGACAAGCGGGAACATTCAGTACTTC. Its protein is CASSLPTSGNIQYF.

The chain combines TRBV10-3 with TRBJ1-1, with TRBD1 identical over 8 bases. Germline assignment: CDR1 ENHRY and CDR2 SYGVKD. V dropped 6 bases and J dropped 2; count of bases not matched to a gene: 11. This CDR3 contains 16 residues. CDR3: CAIRGQGQGVNTEAFF. As DNA, the CDR3 is TGTGCCATCAGAGGGCAAGGACAGGGTGTAAACACTGAAGCTTTCTTT.

This rearrangement joins TRBV6-2 or TRBV6-3 to TRBJ2-2, with D unclear. The germline gives CDR1 MNHEY, CDR2 SVGEGT. Trimming took off 2 bases at V and 0 bases at J, with 16 bases between the two ends. This CDR3 is built from 18 residues. This CDR3 is CASSYPWLSRANTGELFF. CDR3 in DNA: TGTGCCAGCAGTTACCCTTGGCTTTCCCGGGCGAACACCGGGGAGCTGTTTTTT.

This clonotype was recorded a few times. V gene TRBV20-1 combines with J gene TRBJ2-3; TRBD2 matches 8 bases. The CDR3 has 13 residues. After removal of 6 bases from V and 1 base from J, the junction contained 3 bases not matched to a gene. CDR1 is DFQATT, CDR2 SNEGSKA, per germline (reference sequence). The CDR3 region is CSAVLAGTDTQYF. CDR3 coding DNA: TGCAGTGCGGTACTAGCGGGCACAGATACGCAGTATTTT.

The rearrangement joins TRBV5-1 to TRBJ1-1; D unclear. The germline V gene has CDR1 SGHRS and CDR2 YFSETQ. There are 13 residues in the CDR3. CDR3 sequence (DNA): TGCGCTACTAAGGAGAGTTGGAGCACTGAAGCTTTCTTT. This codes for CATKESWSTEAFF.

This clonotype was recorded a few times. This chain joins TRBV9 and TRBJ2-7, with 10 nucleotides matching TRBD2. This CDR3 is built from 17 residues. Germline CDR1 reads SGDLS; CDR2 reads YYNGEE. With V trimmed by 3 bases and J by 1 base, 10 bases remained unmatched. CDR3 coding DNA: TGTGCCAGCAGCGCCTCCTCCGGGACTAGCGCTTCCTACGAGCAGTACTTC. This sequence encodes CASSASSGTSASYEQYF.

The gene calls are TRBV5-6 and TRBJ1-2, with D uncertain. Deletions cut 4 bases from V and 4 bases from J, with 17 bases between. Germline V lookup: CDR1 SGHDT, CDR2 YYEEEE. This CDR3 contains 15 residues. This CDR3 is CASSLGVGLAYGYTF. CDR3 nucleotides: TGTGCCAGCAGCCTTGGGGTAGGCTTGGCCTATGGCTACACCTTC. Complete variable domain (other parts from reference TRBV5-6 and TRBJ1-2): DAGVTQSPTHLIKTRGQQVTLRCSPKSGHDTVSWYQQALGQGPQFIFQYYEEEERQRGNFPDRFSGHQFPNYSSELNVNALLLGDSALYLCASSLGVGLAYGYTFGSGTRLTVV.

This clonotype was counted many times. A read error may produce the germline difference seen at one junction end. The V gene is TRBV5-1, the J gene TRBJ2-3, with unresolved D. This CDR3 region has 11 residues. Germline CDR1 SGHRS, CDR2 YFSETQ. The CDR3 DNA is TGTGCCAGCAGCTTAACAGATACGCAGTATTTT. Its translation: CASSLTDTQYF.

V gene TRBV5-4 combines with J gene TRBJ2-1; weak D call: TRBD2 (6 bases). CDR1 and CDR2 from the germline V gene are SGHNT and YYREEE (reference sequence). This CDR3 region has 15 residues. V was cut by 0 bases and J by 5 bases, with 12 bases left in between. Here the CDR3 reads CASSLAGTFNNEQFF. For the CDR3, the DNA is TGTGCCAGCAGCTTGGCCGGGACTTTCAACAATGAGCAGTTCTTC. The complete variable domain, with remaining parts taken from reference TRBV5-4 and TRBJ2-1, reads ETGVTQSPTHLIKTRGQQVTLRCSSQSGHNTVSWYQQALGQGPQFIFQYYREEENGRGNFPPRFSGLQFPNYSSELNVNALELDDSALYLCASSLAGTFNNEQFFGPGTRLTVL.

This chain joins TRBV6-6 and TRBJ1-2; D perhaps matches TRBD1 (5 bases). Germline V CDR1 and CDR2: MNHNY, SVGAGI (reference sequence). This CDR3 spans 14 amino acids. The germline V and J ends were trimmed by 2 bases and 4 bases, with 11 bases remaining between them. CDR3 DNA sequence: TGTGCCAGCAGTTACCGTGGCAGGGCCTATGGCTACACCTTC. This codes for CASSYRGRAYGYTF.

This clonotype has more than one count but fewer than ten. The V call is TRBV19, the J call TRBJ2-5, with D tentatively TRBD2 (7 bases). V shed 5 bases and J shed 4 bases, with 23 bases lying between them. The CDR3 covers 17 residues. Germline CDR1 LNHDA, CDR2 SQIVND (reference sequence). CDR3 in amino acids: CASSPPGIIGGRETQYF. The CDR3 coding sequence is TGTGCCAGTAGTCCCCCCGGAATTATCGGGGGGCGAGAGACCCAGTACTTC.

The chain employs TRBV15 and TRBJ2-1; no firm D call. This CDR3 has 13 residues. V shed 0 bases and J shed 6 bases, with 6 bases lying between them. Germline CDR1 LNHNV, CDR2 YYDKDF (reference sequence). CDR3 DNA: TGTGCCACCAGCAGAGATCATCCCAATGAGCAGTTCTTC. The encoded protein is CATSRDHPNEQFF.

The chain uses TRBV29-1 and TRBJ1-5; 11 nucleotides align to TRBD1. The J segment lost 5 bases and the V segment lost 6 bases, leaving 6 bases of the junction unmatched. The CDR3 has 14 amino acids. Germline V gene data show CDR1 as SQVTM and CDR2 as ANQGSEA. The DNA for the CDR3 is TGCAGCGTACGGACAGGGGGCATCGATCAGCCCCAGCATTTT. Translating it yields CSVRTGGIDQPQHF. Variable domain in full (rest from reference TRBV29-1 and TRBJ1-5): SAVISQKPSRDICQRGTSLTIQCQVDSQVTMMFWYRQQPGQSLTLIATANQGSEATYESGFVIDKFPISRPNLTFSTLTVSNMSPEDSSIYLCSVRTGGIDQPQHFGDGTRLSIL.

The sample holds a few counts of this clonotype. V and J are TRBV11-2 and TRBJ1-1; TRBD1 is a possible D gene (6 bases). V lost 5 bases, J lost 1 base, and 17 bases lay in between. The CDR3 covers 16 residues. Germline assignment: CDR1 SGHAT and CDR2 FQNNGV. The CDR3 nucleotides read TGTGCCAGCAGCGCGAACCGCGGACAGCCGAACACTGAAGCTTTCTTT. Its protein is CASSANRGQPNTEAFF.

Regarding this clonotype: The junction differs from germline at one of its ends, possibly a read error. This chain links TRBV4-2 with TRBJ2-1; D not certain. The CDR3 totals 16 residues. Germline assignment: CDR1 LGHNA and CDR2 YNFKEQ. CDR3 in DNA: TGTGCCAGCAGCCAAAACTTCCCGGTTTTCTGGGATGAGCAGTTATTC. This codes for CASSQNFPVFWDEQLF.

The genes are TRBV7-2 and TRBJ1-1, with D maybe TRBD1 (5 bases). V was trimmed by 7 bases and J by 3 bases, leaving 15 bases between them. Germline CDR1 reads SGHTA; CDR2 reads FQGNSA. The CDR3 covers 14 residues. Here the CDR3 reads CASNQAGAYTEAFF. The CDR3 DNA reads as TGTGCCAGCAACCAAGCCGGGGCCTACACTGAAGCTTTCTTT.

This clonotype was found once. The CDR3 bases are TGTGCCAGCAGAAGCCCGGGACAGGGGAACTATGGCTACACCTTC. Protein sequence: CASRSPGQGNYGYTF. The V call is TRBV5-5, the J call TRBJ1-2, with TRBD1 identical over 10 bases. The germline CDR1 and CDR2 sequences are SGHKS and YYEKEE (reference sequence). The CDR3 sequence is 15 residues long. The junction had 6 bases not matched to a gene; V was cut back by 5 bases and J by 2 bases.

CDR3 amino acids: CASSLDRGQLSSSTDTQYF. DNA for the CDR3: TGCGCCAGCAGCTTGGACAGGGGGCAGTTATCATCTAGCACAGATACGCAGTATTTT. The chain combines TRBV5-1 with TRBJ2-3; 9 positions agree with TRBD1. This CDR3 contains 19 residues. Germline CDR1 reads SGHRS; CDR2 reads YFSETQ. Trimming took 0 bases from V and 0 from J; bases not matched to a gene: 11.

In this sample, this clonotype turned up a few times. This chain uses TRBV9 with TRBJ2-1; no clear D. Per germline, CDR1 SGDLS and CDR2 YYNGEE. The CDR3 contains 13 residues. The V gene lost 3 bases and the J gene lost 2 bases, with 6 bases spanning the gap. The CDR3 coding sequence is TGTGCCAGCAGCGCGGTGCCCTACAATGAGCAGTTCTTC. Its translation is CASSAVPYNEQFF.

This clonotype has a handful of counts. This chain links TRBV5-1 with TRBJ1-2, with D possibly TRBD1 on 5 matching bases. CDR1 and CDR2 (germline): SGHRS, YFSETQ. V was shortened by 0 bases and J by 4 bases, with 7 bases between the two germline ends. This CDR3 contains 13 residues. The DNA for the CDR3 is TGCGCCAGCAGCTTGGGACAGATCTATGGCTACACCTTC. Its protein is CASSLGQIYGYTF.

The gene calls are TRBV30 and TRBJ1-2; D gene uncertain. Trimming took off 4 bases at V and 0 bases at J, with 15 bases between the two ends. Germline V gene data show CDR1 as GTSNPN and CDR2 as SVGIG (reference sequence). This CDR3 is 15 amino acids long. The CDR3 DNA follows: TGTGCCTGGATATATGGGGAGGTAGCTAACTATGGCTACACCTTC. Amino acid sequence: CAWIYGEVANYGYTF.

This chain connects TRBV4-3 to TRBJ2-3, with TRBD2 matching over 10 bases. The CDR3 is 16 amino acids. V trimming: 1 base; J trimming: 6 bases; junction bases outside the gene matches: 7. Germline V gene lookup returns CDR1 LGHNA and CDR2 YSLEER. The CDR3 DNA follows: TGCGCCAGCAGCCAAGCAGCGGGAGGGCCCCTCGATACGCAGTATTTT. Translation: CASSQAAGGPLDTQYF.

The V gene is TRBV4-1, the J gene TRBJ2-7, with D perhaps matching TRBD1 or TRBD2 (5 bases each). The germline CDR1 and CDR2 sequences are MGHRA and YSYEKL. V lost 4 bases to trimming and J lost 2 bases, with 12 bases between them. CDR3 length: 14 residues. This CDR3 is CASSLNLGAYEQYF. The DNA of the CDR3 is TGCGCCAGCAGCCTTAACTTGGGGGCCTACGAGCAGTACTTC.

This clonotype was seen only a few times. The chain joins TRBV10-3 to TRBJ2-1, with D perhaps matching TRBD1 (6 bases). Deletions cut 2 bases from V and 7 bases from J, with 9 bases between. CDR3 length: 13 amino acids. Per the germline V gene, CDR1 is ENHRY and CDR2 is SYGVKD. In DNA, the CDR3 is TGTGCCATCAGTGAGACAGGGCGGAATGAGCAGTTCTTC. Its translation is CAISETGRNEQFF.